This entry concerns a single TCR beta chain. The sample comes from a study of blood T cell repertoires in COVID-19. The wider study: Specimens from acute and convalescent COVID-19 originated in the United States, Italy and Spain. Sample material is recorded as cDNA or gDNA derived from T cells, B-cell-depleted T cells, or PBMCs.

The CDR3 has 15 residues. The germline V and J ends were trimmed by 2 bases and 7 bases, with 18 bases remaining between them. Germline V gives CDR1 WNHNN, CDR2 SYGVQD (reference sequence). As handled by the study authors: Amplified reference gene primers provided the basis for estimating nucleated cell counts. Data came from immunoSEQ multiplex PCR; TCRdb stores just in-frame clones and leaves some out. From that table come the V and J calls and clone size; the DNA was used to work out D and trimming. The sample records around 72,000 clones, roughly 90% being singletons. V usage is TRBV10-1 and J usage is TRBJ2-7, with TRBD1 as a possible D gene (5 bases). The receptor comes from a man aged 50 to 60 with acute or convalescent COVID-19. The material sequenced was peripheral blood. CDR3 loop: CASSERQNYDSEQYF. In nucleotides, the CDR3 is TGCGCCAGCAGTGAGCGACAGAACTACGATTCTGAGCAGTACTTC.